This T cell receptor beta chain was identified in a study of T cells after yellow fever vaccination. Overall study context: Fractions of low cell number were prepared using SMART-Seq v4 Ultra Low Input. Overall study results and limits: FACS-sorted repertoires could harbor abundant contaminating bulk-population clonotypes. Reappearance after the booster was seen for most primary-vaccination clones, at 95% to 97% CD4 and 75% to 90% CD8.

They built TCR cDNA with 5'RACE template switching, a step that put in a universal primer site and UMIs. TCRdb reprocessed the 5' RACE reads via MiXCR and lists one record per CDR3 protein. The sample shows 60,000 to 95,000 distinct CDR3 sequences, around 7.7% of them seen only once. Worth noting for this clonotype: Its antigen is currently unknown.

V was pared by 5 bases and J by 4 bases, with 15 bases between. The CDR3 extends over 15 amino acids. The germline V gene encodes CDR1 SEHNR and CDR2 FQNEAQ (reference sequence). The receptor comes from a man younger than 35 who received the YFV17D yellow fever vaccine. The chain combines TRBV7-9 with TRBJ2-1, with D unresolved. Sequences were derived from CD8+ T cells sorted from PBMCs, sampled 10 to 11 days after the first yellow fever vaccination. The CDR3 protein is CASSLTTVIYNEQFF. CDR3 DNA sequence: TGTGCCAGCAGCCTAACAACCGTTATATACAATGAGCAGTTCTTC.